The entry below describes one TCR beta chain. Its specificity is not known. The data belong to a study of graft-versus-host responses after intestinal transplantation. Study information: All recipients got anti-thymocyte globulin induction, then tacrolimus and steroids for 2 to 4 years.

Study outcomes and limitations: When patients had graft-donor T cell macrochimerism, their allografts held high graft-versus-host to host-versus-graft clonal ratios.

Assay: immunoSEQ multiplex PCR; the TCRdb copy retains only in-frame clones and omits some. The sample holds around 50,000 clones, about 87% seen once. CDR1 and CDR2 (germline): SNHLY, FYNNEI. The CDR3 is 14 amino acids. Trimming removed 7 bases from V and 1 base from J; junction bases left unmatched: 6. The material sequenced was PBMCs, taken 26 days after transplant. V is TRBV2 and J is TRBJ1-1, with 7 bases identical to TRBD1. The origin of this receptor is a human patient who received an intestinal transplant, so some T cells may come from the graft donor. The CDR3 DNA sequence: TGTGCCAGCACCTTGGGGACAGCGAACACTGAAGCTTTCTTT. This translates into CASTLGTANTEAFF.